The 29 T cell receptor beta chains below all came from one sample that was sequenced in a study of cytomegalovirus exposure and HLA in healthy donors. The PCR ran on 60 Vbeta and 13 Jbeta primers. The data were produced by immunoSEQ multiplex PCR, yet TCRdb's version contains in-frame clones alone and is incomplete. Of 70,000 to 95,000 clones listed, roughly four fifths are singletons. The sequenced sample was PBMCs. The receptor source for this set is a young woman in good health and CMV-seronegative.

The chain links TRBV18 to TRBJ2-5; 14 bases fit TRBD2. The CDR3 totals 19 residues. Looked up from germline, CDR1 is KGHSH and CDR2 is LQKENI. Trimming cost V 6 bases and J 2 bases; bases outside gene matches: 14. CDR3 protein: CASSLVVGLAGEPQETQYF. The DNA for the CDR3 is TGTGCCAGCTCCTTGGTGGTGGGACTAGCGGGAGAGCCTCAAGAGACCCAGTACTTC.

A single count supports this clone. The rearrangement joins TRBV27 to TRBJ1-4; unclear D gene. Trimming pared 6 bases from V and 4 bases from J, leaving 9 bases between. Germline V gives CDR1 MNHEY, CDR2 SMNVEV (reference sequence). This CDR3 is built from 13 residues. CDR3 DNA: TGTGCCAGCAGCCCCCTCTTTAATGAAAAACTGTTTTTT. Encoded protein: CASSPLFNEKLFF.

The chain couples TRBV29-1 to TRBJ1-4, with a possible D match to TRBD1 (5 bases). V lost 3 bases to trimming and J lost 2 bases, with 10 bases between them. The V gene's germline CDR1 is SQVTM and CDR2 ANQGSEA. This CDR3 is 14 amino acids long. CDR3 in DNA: TGCAGCGTTGAGGGGGGGGACACTAATGAAAAACTGTTTTTT. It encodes CSVEGGDTNEKLFF.

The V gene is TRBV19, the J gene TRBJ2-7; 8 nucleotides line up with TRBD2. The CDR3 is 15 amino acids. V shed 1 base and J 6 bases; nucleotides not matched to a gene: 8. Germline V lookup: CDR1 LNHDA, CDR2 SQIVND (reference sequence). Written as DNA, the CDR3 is TGTGCCAGTAGTATAGGCGGGACTAGTTCTGTCGAGCAGTACTTC. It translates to CASSIGGTSSVEQYF.

DNA for the CDR3: TGTGCCAGCAGCCTCAGGGGGTATAACACTGAAGCTTTCTTT. This gives the protein CASSLRGYNTEAFF. The chain combines TRBV14 with TRBJ1-1, with TRBD1 matching 7 bases. From germline, CDR1 is SGHDN and CDR2 FVKESK. The ends lost 4 bases at V and 2 bases at J; junction bases unmatched: 4. The CDR3 runs to 14 residues.

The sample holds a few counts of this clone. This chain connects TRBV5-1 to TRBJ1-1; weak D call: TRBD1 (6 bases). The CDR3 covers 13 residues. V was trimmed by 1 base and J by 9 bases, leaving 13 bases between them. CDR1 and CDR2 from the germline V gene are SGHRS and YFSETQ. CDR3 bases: TGCGCCAGCAGCTTGAGTTCAGGGGATCAAGCTTTCTTT. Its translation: CASSLSSGDQAFF.

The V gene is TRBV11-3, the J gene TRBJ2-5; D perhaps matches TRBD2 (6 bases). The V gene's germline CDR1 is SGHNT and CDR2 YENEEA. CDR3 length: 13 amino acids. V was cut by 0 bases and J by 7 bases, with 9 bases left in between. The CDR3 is CASSLDEGGTQYF. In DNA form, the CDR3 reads TGTGCCAGCAGCTTAGATGAGGGAGGGACCCAGTACTTC.

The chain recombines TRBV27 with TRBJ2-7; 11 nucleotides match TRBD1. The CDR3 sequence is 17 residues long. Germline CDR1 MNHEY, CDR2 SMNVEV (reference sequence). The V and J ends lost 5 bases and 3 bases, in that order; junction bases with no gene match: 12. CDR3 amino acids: CASSPTWDRGNNYEQYF. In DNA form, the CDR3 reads TGTGCCAGCAGTCCCACGTGGGACAGGGGGAATAACTACGAGCAGTACTTC.

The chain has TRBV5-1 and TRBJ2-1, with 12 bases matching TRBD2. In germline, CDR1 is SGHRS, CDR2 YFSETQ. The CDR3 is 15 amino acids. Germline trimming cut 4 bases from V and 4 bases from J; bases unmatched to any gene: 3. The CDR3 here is CASSMTSGSYNEQFF. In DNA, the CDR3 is TGCGCCAGCAGCATGACTAGCGGGAGTTACAATGAGCAGTTCTTC.

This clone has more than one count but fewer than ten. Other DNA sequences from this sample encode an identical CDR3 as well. The CDR3 spells CASSSGGTDTQYF. CDR3 DNA sequence: TGCGCCAGCAGCTCCGGGGGCACAGATACGCAGTATTTT. V and J are TRBV5-1 and TRBJ2-3; D may be TRBD2 (5 bases). CDR1 and CDR2 (germline): SGHRS, YFSETQ. With 3 bases removed from V and 1 base from J, the gap between germline ends came to 6 bases. CDR3 length: 13 residues.

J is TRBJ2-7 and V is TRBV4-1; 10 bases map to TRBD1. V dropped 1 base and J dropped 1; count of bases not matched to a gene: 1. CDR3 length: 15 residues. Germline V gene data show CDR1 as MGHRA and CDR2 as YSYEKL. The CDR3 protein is CASSQVGQGSYEQYF. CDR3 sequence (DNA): TGCGCCAGCAGCCAAGTGGGACAGGGGTCCTACGAGCAGTACTTC.

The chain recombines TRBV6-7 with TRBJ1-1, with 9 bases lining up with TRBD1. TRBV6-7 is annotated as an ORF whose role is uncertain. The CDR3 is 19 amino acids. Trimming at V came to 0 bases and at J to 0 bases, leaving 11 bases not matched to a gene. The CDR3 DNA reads TGTGCCAGCAGTTACTCTATTCCTTCGGACAGGGGCATGAACACTGAAGCTTTCTTT. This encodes CASSYSIPSDRGMNTEAFF.

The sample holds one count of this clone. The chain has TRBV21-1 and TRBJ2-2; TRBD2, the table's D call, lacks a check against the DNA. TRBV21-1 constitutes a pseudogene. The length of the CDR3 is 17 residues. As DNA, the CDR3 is TGTGCCAGCAGCAAAGGGAACGAGGGAAAGGACACCGGGGAGCTGTTTTTT. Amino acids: CASSKGNEGKDTGELFF.

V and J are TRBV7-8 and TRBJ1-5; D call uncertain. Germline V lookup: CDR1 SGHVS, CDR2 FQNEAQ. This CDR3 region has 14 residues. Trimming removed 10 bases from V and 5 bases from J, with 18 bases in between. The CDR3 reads CAIHPVSRDQPQHF. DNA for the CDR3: TGTGCCATCCACCCAGTCAGTCGGGATCAGCCCCAGCATTTT.

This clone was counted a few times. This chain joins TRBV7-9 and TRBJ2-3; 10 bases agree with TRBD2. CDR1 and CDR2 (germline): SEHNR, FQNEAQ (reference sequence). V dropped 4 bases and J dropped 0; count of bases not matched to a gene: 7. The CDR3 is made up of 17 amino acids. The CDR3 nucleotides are TGTGCCAGCAGCTCTAGGACTAGCGGCTTTAGCACAGATACGCAGTATTTT. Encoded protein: CASSSRTSGFSTDTQYF.

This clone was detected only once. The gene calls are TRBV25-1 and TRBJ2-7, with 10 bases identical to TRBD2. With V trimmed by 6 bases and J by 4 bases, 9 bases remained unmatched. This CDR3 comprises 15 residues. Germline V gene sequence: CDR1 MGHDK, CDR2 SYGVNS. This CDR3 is CASSSGPGLAYEQYF. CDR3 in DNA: TGTGCCAGCAGCTCGGGGCCGGGACTAGCGTACGAGCAGTACTTC.

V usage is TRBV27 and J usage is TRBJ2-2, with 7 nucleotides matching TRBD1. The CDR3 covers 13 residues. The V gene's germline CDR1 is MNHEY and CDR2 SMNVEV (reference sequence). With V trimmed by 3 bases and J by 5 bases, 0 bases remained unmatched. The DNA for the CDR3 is TGTGCCAGCAGTTTGACAGGGACCGGGGAGCTGTTTTTT. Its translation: CASSLTGTGELFF.

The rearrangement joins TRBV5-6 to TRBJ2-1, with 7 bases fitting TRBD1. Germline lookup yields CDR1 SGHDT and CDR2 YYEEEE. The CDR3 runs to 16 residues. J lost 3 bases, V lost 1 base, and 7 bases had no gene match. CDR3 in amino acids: CASSLTGQAHYNEQFF. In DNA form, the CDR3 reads TGTGCCAGCAGCTTGACCGGACAGGCCCACTACAATGAGCAGTTCTTC. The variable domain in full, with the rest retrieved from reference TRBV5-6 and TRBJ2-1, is DAGVTQSPTHLIKTRGQQVTLRCSPKSGHDTVSWYQQALGQGPQFIFQYYEEEERQRGNFPDRFSGHQFPNYSSELNVNALLLGDSALYLCASSLTGQAHYNEQFFGPGTRLTVL.

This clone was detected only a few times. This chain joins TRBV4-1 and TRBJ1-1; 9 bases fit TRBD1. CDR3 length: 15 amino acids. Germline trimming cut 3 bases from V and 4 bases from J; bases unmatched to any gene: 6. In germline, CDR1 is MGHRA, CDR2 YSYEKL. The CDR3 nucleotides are TGCGCCAGCAGCCAGGGGTACAGGGGGCGCACTGAAGCTTTCTTT. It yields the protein CASSQGYRGRTEAFF.

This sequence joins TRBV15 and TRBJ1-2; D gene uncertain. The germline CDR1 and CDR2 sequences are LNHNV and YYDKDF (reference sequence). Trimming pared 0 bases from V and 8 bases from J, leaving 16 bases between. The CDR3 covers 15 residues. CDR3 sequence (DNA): TGTGCCACCAGCAGAGATCGGGCAGGCGGGAACGGCTACACCTTC. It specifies CATSRDRAGGNGYTF.

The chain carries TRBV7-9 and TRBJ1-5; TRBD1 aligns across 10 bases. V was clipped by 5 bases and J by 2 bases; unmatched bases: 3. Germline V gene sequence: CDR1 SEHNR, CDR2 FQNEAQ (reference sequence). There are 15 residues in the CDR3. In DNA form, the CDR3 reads TGTGCCAGCAGCCGGGACAGGGGAGGCAATCAGCCCCAGCATTTT. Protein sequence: CASSRDRGGNQPQHF.

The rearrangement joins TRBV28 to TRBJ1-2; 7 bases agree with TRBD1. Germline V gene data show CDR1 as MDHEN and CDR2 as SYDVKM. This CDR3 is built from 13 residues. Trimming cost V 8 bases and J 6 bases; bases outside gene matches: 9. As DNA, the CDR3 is TGTGCCAGCGGCATTCAAGGGGGCGATGGCTACACCTTC. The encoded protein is CASGIQGGDGYTF.

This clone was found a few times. The CDR3 reads CASSPGPFREQYF. CDR3 nucleotides: TGTGCCAGCAGCCCTGGGCCATTTCGCGAGCAGTACTTC. This rearrangement joins TRBV14 to TRBJ2-7; D remains ambiguous. V was cut by 4 bases and J by 6 bases, with 13 bases left in between. In germline, CDR1 is SGHDN, CDR2 FVKESK. The CDR3 is made up of 13 amino acids.

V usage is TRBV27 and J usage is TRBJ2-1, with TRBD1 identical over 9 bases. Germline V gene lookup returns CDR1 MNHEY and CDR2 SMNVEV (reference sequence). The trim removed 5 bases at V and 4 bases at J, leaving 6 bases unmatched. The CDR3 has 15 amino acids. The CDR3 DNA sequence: TGTGCCAGCAGTCAGACGGGACAGGGATACAATGAGCAGTTCTTC. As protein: CASSQTGQGYNEQFF.

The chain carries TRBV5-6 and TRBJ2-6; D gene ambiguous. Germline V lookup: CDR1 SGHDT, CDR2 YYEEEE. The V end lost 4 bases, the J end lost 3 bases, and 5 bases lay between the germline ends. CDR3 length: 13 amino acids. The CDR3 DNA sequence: TGTGCCAGCAGCCCCCTTGGGGCCAACGTCCTGACTTTC. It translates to CASSPLGANVLTF.

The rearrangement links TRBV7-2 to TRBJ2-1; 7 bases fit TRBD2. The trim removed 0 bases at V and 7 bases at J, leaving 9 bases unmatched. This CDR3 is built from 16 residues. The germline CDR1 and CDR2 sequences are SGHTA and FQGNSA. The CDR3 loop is CASSLAGSGAGNEQFF. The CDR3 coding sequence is TGTGCCAGCAGCTTAGCGGGAAGCGGGGCCGGGAATGAGCAGTTCTTC.

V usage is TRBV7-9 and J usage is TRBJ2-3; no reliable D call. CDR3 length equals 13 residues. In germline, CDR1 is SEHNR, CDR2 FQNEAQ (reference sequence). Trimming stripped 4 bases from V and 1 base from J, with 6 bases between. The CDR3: CASSSPGTDTQYF. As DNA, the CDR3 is TGTGCCAGCAGCTCCCCTGGCACAGATACGCAGTATTTT.

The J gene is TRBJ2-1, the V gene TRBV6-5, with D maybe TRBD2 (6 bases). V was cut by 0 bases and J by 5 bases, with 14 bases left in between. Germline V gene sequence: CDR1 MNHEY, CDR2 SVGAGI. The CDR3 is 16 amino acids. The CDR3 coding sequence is TGTGCCAGCAGTTACTCGGGGGGAACACGGAACAATGAGCAGTTCTTC. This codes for CASSYSGGTRNNEQFF.

The CDR3 protein is CASSFRLEQFF. The CDR3 coding sequence is TGTGCCAGCAGCTTTAGACTTGAGCAGTTCTTC. The chain is built from TRBV13 and TRBJ2-1; D is undetermined. This CDR3 is 11 amino acids long. In germline, CDR1 is PRHDT, CDR2 FYEKMQ (reference sequence). V dropped 3 bases and J dropped 9 bases, with 6 bases sitting between them.